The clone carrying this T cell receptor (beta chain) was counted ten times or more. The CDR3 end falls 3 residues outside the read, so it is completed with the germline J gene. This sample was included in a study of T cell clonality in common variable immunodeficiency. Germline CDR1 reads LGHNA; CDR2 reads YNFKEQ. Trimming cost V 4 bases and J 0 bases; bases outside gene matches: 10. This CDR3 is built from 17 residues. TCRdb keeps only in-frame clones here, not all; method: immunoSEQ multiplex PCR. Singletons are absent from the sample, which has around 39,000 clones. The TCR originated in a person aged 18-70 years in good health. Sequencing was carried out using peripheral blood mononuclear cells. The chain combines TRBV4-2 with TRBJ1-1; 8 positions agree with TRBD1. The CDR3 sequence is CASSPGQGLTMNTEAFF. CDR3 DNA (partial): TGTGCCAGCAGCCCCGGACAGGGCCTTACCATGAACACTGAA.